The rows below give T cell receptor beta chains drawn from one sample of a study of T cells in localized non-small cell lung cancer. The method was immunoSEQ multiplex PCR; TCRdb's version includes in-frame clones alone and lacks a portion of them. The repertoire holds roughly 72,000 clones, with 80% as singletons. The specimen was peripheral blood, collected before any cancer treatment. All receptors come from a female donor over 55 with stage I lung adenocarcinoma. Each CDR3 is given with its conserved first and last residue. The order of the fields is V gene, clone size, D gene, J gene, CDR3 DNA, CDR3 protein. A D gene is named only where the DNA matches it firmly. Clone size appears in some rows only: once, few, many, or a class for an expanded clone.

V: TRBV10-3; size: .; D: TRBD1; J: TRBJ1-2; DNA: TGTGCCATCAGACAGGGGGTCGACGGCTACACCTTC; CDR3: CAIRQGVDGYTF
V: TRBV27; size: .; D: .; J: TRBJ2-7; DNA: TGTGCCAACGAGATCTACGAGCAGTACTTC; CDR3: CANEIYEQYF
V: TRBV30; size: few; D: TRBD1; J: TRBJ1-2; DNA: TGTGCCTGGGGAACAGGGGCAGCTAACTATGGCTACACCTTC; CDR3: CAWGTGAANYGYTF
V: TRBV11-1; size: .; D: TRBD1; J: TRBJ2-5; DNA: TGTGCCAGCAGCTTAACGGACAGGGGGCCGGGTGAGACCCAGTACTTC; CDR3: CASSLTDRGPGETQYF
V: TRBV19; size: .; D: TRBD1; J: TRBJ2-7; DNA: TGTGCCAGTAGTATCGGGGACAGGGCTATCTACGAGCAGTACTTC; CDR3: CASSIGDRAIYEQYF
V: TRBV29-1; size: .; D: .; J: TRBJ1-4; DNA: TGCAGCGTACTCCAAGCAGAACTGTTTTTT; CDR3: CSVLQAELFF
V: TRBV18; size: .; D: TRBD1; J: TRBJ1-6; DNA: TGTGCCAGCTCCGGCGGGGGACAGGGCAATTCACCCCTCCACTTT; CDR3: CASSGGGQGNSPLHF
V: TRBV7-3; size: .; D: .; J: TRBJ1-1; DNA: TGTGCCAGCAGACCGGGCCCCTGGAACACTGAAGCTTTCTTT; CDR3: CASRPGPWNTEAFF
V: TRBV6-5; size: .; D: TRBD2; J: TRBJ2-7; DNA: TGTGCCAGCAGCCCGAGCGGGAGTTCTGGCGAGCAGTACTTC; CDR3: CASSPSGSSGEQYF
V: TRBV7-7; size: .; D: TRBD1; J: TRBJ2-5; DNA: TGTGCTAGCAGCTCGGACAGGGGGCCCCAAGAGACCCAGTACTTC; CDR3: CASSSDRGPQETQYF
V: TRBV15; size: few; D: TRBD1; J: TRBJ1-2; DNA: TGTGCCACCAGCTCTCACAGGGGAGATGGCTACACCTTC; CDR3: CATSSHRGDGYTF
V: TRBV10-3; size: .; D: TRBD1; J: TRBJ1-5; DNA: TGTGCCATCAGTGACCCGGGACAGGGGGCGATGCGGGCCCAGCATTTT; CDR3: CAISDPGQGAMRAQHF
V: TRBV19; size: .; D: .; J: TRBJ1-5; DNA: TGTGCCAGTAGTATGTCGGGGTACAATCAGCCCCAGCATTTT; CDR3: CASSMSGYNQPQHF
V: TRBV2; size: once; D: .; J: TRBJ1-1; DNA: TGTGCCAGCAGAGCCCGCGACGGGGGAACTGAAGCTTTCTTT; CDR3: CASRARDGGTEAFF
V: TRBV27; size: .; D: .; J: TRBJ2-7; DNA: TGTGCCAGCAGTTTAAGCCCCTCCTACGAGCAGTACTTC; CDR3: CASSLSPSYEQYF
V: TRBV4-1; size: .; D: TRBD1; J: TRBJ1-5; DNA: TGCGCCAGCAGCCAAAACAGGGGAGGCAATCAGCCCCAGCATTTT; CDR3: CASSQNRGGNQPQHF
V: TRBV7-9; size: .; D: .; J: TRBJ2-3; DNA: TGTGCCAGCAGCTACCGGTGGGATACGCAGTATTTT; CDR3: CASSYRWDTQYF
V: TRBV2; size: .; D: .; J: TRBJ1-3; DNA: TGTGCCAGCAGTGAAGGAGGGGGCTCTGGAAACACCATATATTTT; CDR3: CASSEGGGSGNTIYF
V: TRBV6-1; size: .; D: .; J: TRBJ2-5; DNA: TGTGCCAGCAGTGAGAGGGGCACCGGTCGAGAGACCCAGTACTTC; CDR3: CASSERGTGRETQYF
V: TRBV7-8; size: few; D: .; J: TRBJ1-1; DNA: TGTGCCAGCAGTATTAGAACAACAGGGAACACTGAAGCTTTCTTT; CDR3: CASSIRTTGNTEAFF
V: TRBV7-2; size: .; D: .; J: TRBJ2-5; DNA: TGTGCCAGCAGCCCGTTCGGACAACGAGAGACCCAGTACTTC; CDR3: CASSPFGQRETQYF
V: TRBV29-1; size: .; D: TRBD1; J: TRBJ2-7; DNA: TGCAGCGGGGGACAGGGGATTCACTACGAGCAGTACTTC; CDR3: CSGGQGIHYEQYF
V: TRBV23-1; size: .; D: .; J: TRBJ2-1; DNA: TGCGCCAGCAGTCAATCGCAAACAGGGTCGTGGAATGAGCAGTTCTTC; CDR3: CASSQSQTGSWNEQFF
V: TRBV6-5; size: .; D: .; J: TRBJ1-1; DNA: TGTGCCACCAGACTTTCCGGGGAGAAGACTGAAGCTTTCTTT; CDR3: CATRLSGEKTEAFF
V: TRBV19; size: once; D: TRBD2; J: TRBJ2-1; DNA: TGTGCCAGTAGTAGACAGGGACTAGCGGGGTACAATGAGCAGTTCTTC; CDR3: CASSRQGLAGYNEQFF
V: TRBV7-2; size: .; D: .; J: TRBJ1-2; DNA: TGTGCCAGCAGCTTAGGGTGGGCTGACAACGTCTTCTATGGCTACACCTTC; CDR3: CASSLGWADNVFYGYTF
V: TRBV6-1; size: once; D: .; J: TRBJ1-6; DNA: TGTGCCAGCAAGGATTTAAGCTCCTATAATTCACCCCTCCACTTT; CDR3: CASKDLSSYNSPLHF
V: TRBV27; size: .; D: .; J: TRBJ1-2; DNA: TGTGCCAGCAGTACCGTCCGAGACCCAGTTTATGGCTACACCTTC; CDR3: CASSTVRDPVYGYTF
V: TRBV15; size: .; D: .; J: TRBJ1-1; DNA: TGTGCCACCAGCAGAGCGTTAAGGAAGATGAACACTGAAGCTTTCTTT; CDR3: CATSRALRKMNTEAFF
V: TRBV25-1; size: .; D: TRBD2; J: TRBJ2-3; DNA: TGTGCCAGCAGTGAAATGAGCGGGGGCACAGATACGCAGTATTTT; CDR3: CASSEMSGGTDTQYF
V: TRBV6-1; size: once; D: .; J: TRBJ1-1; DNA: TGTGCCAGCAGTGAAATGGTCACTGAAGCTTTCTTT; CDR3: CASSEMVTEAFF
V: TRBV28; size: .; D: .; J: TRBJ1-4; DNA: TGTGCCAGCAGTTTTTCGTCAGGGTTGGCGACTAATGAAAAACTGTTTTTT; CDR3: CASSFSSGLATNEKLFF
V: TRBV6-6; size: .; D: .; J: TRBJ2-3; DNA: TGTGCCAGCAGTTACCTGGGGTCTGGCACAGATACGCAGTATTTT; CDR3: CASSYLGSGTDTQYF
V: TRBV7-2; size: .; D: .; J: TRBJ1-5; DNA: TGTGCCAGCAGCTTAACTCGGGGAGCGAATCAGCCCCAGCATTTT; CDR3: CASSLTRGANQPQHF
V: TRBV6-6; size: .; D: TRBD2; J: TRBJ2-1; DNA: TGTGCCAGCAGTCGAGGGACTAGCGGCAACAATGAGCAGTTCTTC; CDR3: CASSRGTSGNNEQFF
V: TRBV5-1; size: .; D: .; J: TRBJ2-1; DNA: TGCGCCAGCAGACAGTACAATGAGCAGTTCTTC; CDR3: CASRQYNEQFF
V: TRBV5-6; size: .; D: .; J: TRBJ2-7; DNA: TGTGCCAGCAGCCGCGGGTCCTACGAGCAGTACTTC; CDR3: CASSRGSYEQYF
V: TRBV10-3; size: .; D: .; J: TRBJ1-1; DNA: TGTGCCATCAGTGAGTCTTTAGGACAATATGTTCTCACTGAAGCTTTCTTT; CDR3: CAISESLGQYVLTEAFF
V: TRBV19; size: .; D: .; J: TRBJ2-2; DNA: TGTGCCAGTAGTATAGGAGGGACGACTTTTGGGGAGCTGTTTTTT; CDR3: CASSIGGTTFGELFF
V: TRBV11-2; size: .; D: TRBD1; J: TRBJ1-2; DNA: TGTGCCAGCAGCCCCACCGGGACAGGGAGCTATGGCTACACCTTC; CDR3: CASSPTGTGSYGYTF
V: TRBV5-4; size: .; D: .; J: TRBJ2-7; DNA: TGTGCCAGCAGCGACCAGGGGAAGAGTAGATACGAGCAGTACTTC; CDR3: CASSDQGKSRYEQYF
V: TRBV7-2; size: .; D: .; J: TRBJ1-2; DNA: TGTGCCAGCGCCAGGGCAACTAACTATGGCTACACCTTC; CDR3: CASARATNYGYTF
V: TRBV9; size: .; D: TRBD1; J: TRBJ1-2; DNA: TGTGCCAGCAGCGTAGAAGGGACAGGGTTGGATGGCTACACCTTC; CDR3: CASSVEGTGLDGYTF
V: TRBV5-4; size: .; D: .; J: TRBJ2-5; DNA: TGTGCCAGCAGCACGGCCCTGGGGGAGACCCAGTACTTC; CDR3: CASSTALGETQYF
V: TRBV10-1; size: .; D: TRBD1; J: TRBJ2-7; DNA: TGCGCCAGCAGTGGGCACCGGGACAGGGAGGGGCTCTACGAGCAGTACTTC; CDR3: CASSGHRDREGLYEQYF
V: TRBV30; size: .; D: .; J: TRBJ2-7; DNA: TGTGCCTGGAGCGCTGTCTGGGACGTATCCTCCTACGAGCAGTACTTC; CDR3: CAWSAVWDVSSYEQYF
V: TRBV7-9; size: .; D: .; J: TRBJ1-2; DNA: TGTGCCAGCAGCTTCGGGGATTCCTATGGCTACACCTTC; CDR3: CASSFGDSYGYTF
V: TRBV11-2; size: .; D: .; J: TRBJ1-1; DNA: TGTGCCAGCAGCTCTAATTGGGCCCTGAGGACTGAAGCTTTCTTT; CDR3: CASSSNWALRTEAFF
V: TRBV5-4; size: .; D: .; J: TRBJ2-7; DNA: TGTGCCAGCAGCCGACGTACGTCTATAGAGCGCGAGCAGTACTTC; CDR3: CASSRRTSIEREQYF
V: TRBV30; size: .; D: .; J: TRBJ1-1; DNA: TGTGCCTGGAGCCGGGACCTGAACACTGAAGCTTTCTTT; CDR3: CAWSRDLNTEAFF
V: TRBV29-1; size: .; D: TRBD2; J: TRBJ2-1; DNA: TGCAGCGTTGAAGTCCTAGCGGGAGGCAATGAGCAGTTCTTC; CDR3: CSVEVLAGGNEQFF
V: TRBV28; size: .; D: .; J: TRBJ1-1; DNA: TGTGCCAGCAGTGGGGGATTTCGGACTGAAGCTTTCTTT; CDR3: CASSGGFRTEAFF
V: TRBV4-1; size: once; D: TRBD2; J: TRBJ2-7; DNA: TGCGCCAGCAGCCAGGGACTAGGCTACGAGCAGTACTTC; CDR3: CASSQGLGYEQYF